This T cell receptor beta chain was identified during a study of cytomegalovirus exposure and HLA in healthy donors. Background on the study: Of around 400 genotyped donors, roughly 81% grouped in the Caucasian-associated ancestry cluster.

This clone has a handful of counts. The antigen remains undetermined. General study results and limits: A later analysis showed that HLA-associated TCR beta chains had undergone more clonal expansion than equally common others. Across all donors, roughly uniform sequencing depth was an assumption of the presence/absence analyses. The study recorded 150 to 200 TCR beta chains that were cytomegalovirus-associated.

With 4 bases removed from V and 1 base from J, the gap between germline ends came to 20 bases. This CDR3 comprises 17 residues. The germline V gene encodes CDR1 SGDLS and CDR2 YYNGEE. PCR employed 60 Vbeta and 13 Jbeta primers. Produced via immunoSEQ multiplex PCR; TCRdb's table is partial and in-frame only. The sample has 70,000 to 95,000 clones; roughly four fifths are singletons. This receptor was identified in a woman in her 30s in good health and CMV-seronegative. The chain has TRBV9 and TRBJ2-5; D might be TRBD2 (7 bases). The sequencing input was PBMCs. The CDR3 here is CASSRDVARGPQETQYF. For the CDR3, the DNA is TGTGCCAGCAGCCGTGACGTGGCGCGGGGGCCCCAAGAGACCCAGTACTTC.